A single sample gave rise to the 7 T cell receptor beta chains below, sequenced in a study of T cells in localized non-small cell lung cancer (dated by TCRdb to the early 2020s). Library creation used the immunoSEQ multiplex PCR assay. This immuneACCESS table, as held by TCRdb, lists in-frame sequences with V and J called but not all clones. Of the missing ones, under half trace to an unresolved V gene in checked studies; the others have no known cause. In this sample the table shows around 26,000 clones, around 90% of which occur a single time. The top ten constitute 4% to 5% of the sample. The specimen comprised peripheral blood, sampled before any cancer treatment. The receptors stem from a female donor over 55 with stage II squamous cell lung carcinoma.

The gene calls are TRBV7-2 and TRBJ1-2; 12 bases are a match to TRBD1. The CDR3 is 18 amino acids. V lost 1 base and J lost 4; bases outside the gene matches: 10. The germline gives CDR1 SGHTA, CDR2 FQGNSA. CDR3 sequence reads: CASSLGRDRGLLGYGYTF. The CDR3 region has the DNA TGTGCCAGCAGCTTAGGTCGGGACAGGGGGCTCTTAGGCTATGGCTACACCTTC.

This clone was recorded only once. The CDR3 coding sequence is TGTGCCAGCAGCCCTTTACGCGCGGGATCCGGCGGGGAGCTGTTTTTT. The encoded protein is CASSPLRAGSGGELFF. The genes are TRBV28 and TRBJ2-2, with D possibly matching TRBD2 (6 bases). The CDR3 is 16 residues long. Germline assignment: CDR1 MDHEN and CDR2 SYDVKM. V was trimmed by 6 bases and J by 7 bases, leaving 21 bases between them.

The CDR3, as DNA: TGTGCCAGCAGCAGTCTCAGAAACAATGAGCAGTTCTTC. Translating it yields CASSSLRNNEQFF. The chain has TRBV5-5 and TRBJ2-1; D unresolved. Per the germline V gene, CDR1 is SGHKS and CDR2 is YYEKEE (reference sequence). V lost 4 bases, J lost 5 bases, and 10 bases lay in between. The CDR3 extends over 13 amino acids.

V gene TRBV7-8 combines with J gene TRBJ1-5; D is undetermined. CDR1 and CDR2 (germline): SGHVS, FQNEAQ. Trimming took 4 bases from V and 2 from J, leaving 3 bases between them. The CDR3 runs to 12 residues. The CDR3 sequence is CASSSGNQPQHF. The DNA of the CDR3 is TGTGCCAGCAGCTCTGGCAATCAGCCCCAGCATTTT.

The J gene is TRBJ2-5, the V gene TRBV5-6, with 7 bases aligning to TRBD1. Germline V gene lookup returns CDR1 SGHDT and CDR2 YYEEEE. V lost 4 bases and J lost 4; bases outside the gene matches: 7. This CDR3 spans 14 amino acids. CDR3 DNA: TGTGCCAGCAGCCGGACAGGAAATGGAGAGACCCAGTACTTC. Its protein product is CASSRTGNGETQYF.

This sequence joins TRBV27 and TRBJ1-1; the D gene is possibly TRBD1 (5 bases). CDR3 size: 13 residues. Germline assignment: CDR1 MNHEY and CDR2 SMNVEV (reference sequence). Trimming cost V 7 bases and J 5 bases, with 14 bases left between them. CDR3 nucleotides: TGTGCCAGCACAACAGGATCGTGGACTGAAGCTTTCTTT. Its protein product is CASTTGSWTEAFF.

The chain has TRBV7-9 and TRBJ2-3, with 7 bases that match TRBD1. This CDR3 is 17 amino acids long. CDR1 and CDR2 from the germline V gene are SEHNR and FQNEAQ (reference sequence). Trimming removed 5 bases from V and 6 bases from J; junction bases left unmatched: 17. The CDR3 region has the DNA TGTGCCAGCAGCGAAGGGACAGCCAGTCGGCGAACGGATACGCAGTATTTT. This codes for CASSEGTASRRTDTQYF.